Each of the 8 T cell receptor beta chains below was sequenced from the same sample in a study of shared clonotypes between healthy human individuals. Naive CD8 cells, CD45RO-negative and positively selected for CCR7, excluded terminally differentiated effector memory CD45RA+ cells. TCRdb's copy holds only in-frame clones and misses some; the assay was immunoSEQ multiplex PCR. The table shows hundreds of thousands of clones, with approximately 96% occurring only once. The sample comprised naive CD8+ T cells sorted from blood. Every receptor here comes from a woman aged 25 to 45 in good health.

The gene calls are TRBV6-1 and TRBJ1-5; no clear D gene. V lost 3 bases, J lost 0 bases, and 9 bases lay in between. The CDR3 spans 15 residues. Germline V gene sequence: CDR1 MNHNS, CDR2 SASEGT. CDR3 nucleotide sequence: TGTGCCAGCAGTGATTGGAGAGATAGCAATCAGCCCCAGCATTTT. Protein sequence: CASSDWRDSNQPQHF.

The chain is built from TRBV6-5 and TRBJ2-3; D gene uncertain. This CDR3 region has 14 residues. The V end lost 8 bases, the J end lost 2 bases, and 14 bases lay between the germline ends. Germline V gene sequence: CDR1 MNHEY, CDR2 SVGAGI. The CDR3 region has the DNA TGTGCCAGCGCCTCTAACGGAGACACAGATACGCAGTATTTT. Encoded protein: CASASNGDTDTQYF.

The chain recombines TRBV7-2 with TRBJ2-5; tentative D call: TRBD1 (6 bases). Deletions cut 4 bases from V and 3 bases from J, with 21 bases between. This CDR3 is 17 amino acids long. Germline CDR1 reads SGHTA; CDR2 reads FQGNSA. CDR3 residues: CASSSWLRPGQKETQYF. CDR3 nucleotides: TGTGCCAGCAGCTCATGGCTCCGACCGGGACAAAAAGAGACCCAGTACTTC.

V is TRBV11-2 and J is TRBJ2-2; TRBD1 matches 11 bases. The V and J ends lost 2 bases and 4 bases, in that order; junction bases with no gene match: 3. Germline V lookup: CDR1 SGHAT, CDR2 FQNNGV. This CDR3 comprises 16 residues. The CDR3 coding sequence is TGTGCCAGCAGCTTACCGGGACAGGGGGTCACCGGGGAGCTGTTTTTT. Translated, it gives CASSLPGQGVTGELFF. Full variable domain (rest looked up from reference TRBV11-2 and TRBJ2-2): EAGVAQSPRYKIIEKRQSVAFWCNPISGHATLYWYQQILGQGPKLLIQFQNNGVVDDSQLPKDRFSAERLKGVDSTLKIQPAKLEDSAVYLCASSLPGQGVTGELFFGEGSRLTVL.

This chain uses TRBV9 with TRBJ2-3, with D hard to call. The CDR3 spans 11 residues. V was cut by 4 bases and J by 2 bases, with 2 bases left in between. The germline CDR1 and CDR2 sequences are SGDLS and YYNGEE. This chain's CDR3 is CASSYTDTQYF. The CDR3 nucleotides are TGTGCCAGCAGCTACACAGATACGCAGTATTTT.

The CDR3 DNA reads as TGTGCCAGCGCATCCGGGACAGGGGATGAAAAACTGTTTTTT. This encodes CASASGTGDEKLFF. The V and J genes are TRBV7-9 and TRBJ1-4; 10 bases agree with TRBD1. Germline V gene sequence: CDR1 SEHNR, CDR2 FQNEAQ (reference sequence). The trim removed 8 bases at V and 6 bases at J, leaving 6 bases unmatched. The CDR3 is made up of 14 amino acids.

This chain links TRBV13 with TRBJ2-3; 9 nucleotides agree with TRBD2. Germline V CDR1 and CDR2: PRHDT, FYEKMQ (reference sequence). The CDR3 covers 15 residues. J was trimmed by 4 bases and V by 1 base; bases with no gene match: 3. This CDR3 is CASSLVAGASDTQYF. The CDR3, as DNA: TGTGCCAGCAGCTTAGTAGCGGGAGCCTCAGATACGCAGTATTTT.

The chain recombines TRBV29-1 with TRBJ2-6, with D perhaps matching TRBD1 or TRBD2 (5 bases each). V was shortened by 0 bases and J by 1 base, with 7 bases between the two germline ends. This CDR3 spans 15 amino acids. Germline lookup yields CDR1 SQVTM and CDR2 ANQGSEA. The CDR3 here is CSVEDGGSGANVLTF. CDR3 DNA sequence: TGCAGCGTTGAAGATGGGGGTTCTGGGGCCAACGTCCTGACTTTC.